One sample yielded the 24 T cell receptor beta chains listed below, sequenced in a study of shared clonotypes between healthy human individuals. The naive CD8 fraction comprised CD45RO-negative cells positively selected for CCR7 and excluded terminally differentiated effector memory CD45RA+ cells. Measured with immunoSEQ multiplex PCR; TCRdb has only the in-frame clones, and not every one. The sample lists 700,000 to 950,000 clones, 90% to 97% occurring once. The sequenced material came from naive CD8+ T cells sorted from blood. These receptors all stem from a young man in good health.

The rearrangement joins TRBV7-8 to TRBJ1-5, with D possibly being TRBD1 (6 bases). The germline CDR1 and CDR2 sequences are SGHVS and FQNEAQ. Trimming shortened V by 5 bases and J by 6 bases, and 23 bases separated the two germline ends. The CDR3 spans 17 residues. Written as DNA, the CDR3 is TGTGCCAGCAGCCCCAGGTGGGGGGCGCGGGGGTTTCAGCCCCAGCATTTT. The encoded protein is CASSPRWGARGFQPQHF.

This rearrangement joins TRBV7-2 to TRBJ2-5; D is unresolved. CDR1 and CDR2 (germline): SGHTA, FQGNSA. The germline V and J ends were trimmed by 2 bases and 0 bases, with 10 bases remaining between them. CDR3 length equals 15 residues. The CDR3 DNA reads TGTGCCAGCAGCTTAAACCGGGCCGACCAAGAGACCCAGTACTTC. Translated: CASSLNRADQETQYF.

Regarding this clone: Other DNA sequences of this sample code for an identical CDR3. This chain connects TRBV27 to TRBJ2-7, with D unresolved. The CDR3 is 14 residues long. Between the trimmed V and J ends, which lost 0 bases and 2 bases, there was a span of 8 bases. Germline CDR1 MNHEY, CDR2 SMNVEV (reference sequence). CDR3 amino acids: CASSLSRVTYEQYF. DNA of the CDR3: TGTGCCAGCAGTTTATCTCGGGTTACCTACGAGCAGTACTTC.

V is TRBV9 and J is TRBJ1-1; 11 nucleotides agree with TRBD1. There are 17 residues in the CDR3. V was pared by 0 bases and J by 4 bases, with 8 bases of the junction left unmatched. Germline V lookup: CDR1 SGDLS, CDR2 YYNGEE. In DNA, the CDR3 is TGTGCCAGCAGCGTAGCGGACAGGGGGCGCGGGGGCACTGAAGCTTTCTTT. As protein: CASSVADRGRGGTEAFF.

This clone was recorded once. The rearrangement links TRBV12-5 to TRBJ1-1; the D is unclear. The V gene lost 5 bases and the J gene lost 8 bases, with 12 bases spanning the gap. The CDR3 spans 12 residues. Germline values: CDR1 LGHNT, CDR2 FRNRAP. The CDR3 bases are TGTGCTAGTGGTCCCGGCCTGACGGAAGCTTTCTTT. This translates into CASGPGLTEAFF. Complete variable domain (other parts from reference TRBV12-5 and TRBJ1-1): DARVTQTPRHKVTEMGQEVTMRCQPILGHNTVFWYRQTMMQGLELLAYFRNRAPLDDSGMPKDRFSAEMPDATLATLKIQPSEPRDSAVYFCASGPGLTEAFFGQGTRLTVV.

The chain carries TRBV4-1 and TRBJ1-1, with a tentative D call TRBD1 (5 bases). The germline V gene encodes CDR1 MGHRA and CDR2 YSYEKL. CDR3 length: 15 amino acids. Trimming removed 3 bases at V and 2 bases at J, with 13 bases between. This CDR3 reads CASSQRPGGNTEAFF. The CDR3 coding sequence is TGCGCCAGCAGCCAGAGACCCGGGGGTAACACTGAAGCTTTCTTT.

This rearrangement joins TRBV4-3 to TRBJ2-2; 10 bases align to TRBD2. This CDR3 comprises 16 residues. Germline lookup yields CDR1 LGHNA and CDR2 YSLEER. V trimming: 3 bases; J trimming: 1 base; junction bases outside the gene matches: 2. CDR3 bases: TGCGCCAGCAGCCAGAGACTAGCGGGGAACACCGGGGAGCTGTTTTTT. Translation gives CASSQRLAGNTGELFF.

The chain is built from TRBV18 and TRBJ2-7; D call uncertain. Trimming cost V 0 bases and J 0 bases, with 6 bases left between them. Germline V lookup: CDR1 KGHSH, CDR2 LQKENI. CDR3 length equals 14 residues. The CDR3 here is CASSPPWDSYEQYF. The CDR3 region has the DNA TGTGCCAGCTCACCACCCTGGGACTCCTACGAGCAGTACTTC.

The rearrangement links TRBV27 to TRBJ2-3; D possibly corresponds to TRBD2 (5 bases). V shed 2 bases and J shed 2 bases, with 11 bases lying between them. CDR3 length equals 15 residues. CDR1 MNHEY and CDR2 SMNVEV come from the germline V gene (reference sequence). The CDR3 DNA reads TGTGCCAGCAGTTTAGGGCCGGGAATCACAGATACGCAGTATTTT. Amino acids: CASSLGPGITDTQYF.

The chain is built from TRBV27 and TRBJ2-1; no clear D. Germline-derived CDR1 and CDR2 are MNHEY and SMNVEV (reference sequence). CDR3 length: 14 residues. The V end lost 6 bases, the J end lost 4 bases, and 13 bases lay between the germline ends. The CDR3 sequence is CASSHEDLYNEQFF. The CDR3 region has the DNA TGTGCCAGCAGCCACGAAGACCTATACAATGAGCAGTTCTTC.

The chain joins TRBV7-9 to TRBJ1-4, with D possibly matching TRBD1 (6 bases). V was shortened by 3 bases and J by 2 bases, with 13 bases between the two germline ends. The length of the CDR3 is 16 residues. Germline V CDR1 and CDR2: SEHNR, FQNEAQ (reference sequence). The CDR3 nucleotides read TGTGCCAGCAGCTTGTTACAGGGTTCGACTAATGAAAAACTGTTTTTT. As protein: CASSLLQGSTNEKLFF.

The rearrangement joins TRBV7-9 to TRBJ2-5; TRBD1 might be the D (5 bases). The germline V and J ends were trimmed by 0 bases and 3 bases, with 20 bases remaining between them. This CDR3 spans 18 amino acids. Germline V gene data show CDR1 as SEHNR and CDR2 as FQNEAQ (reference sequence). The CDR3 nucleotides are TGTGCCAGCAGCTTAGCTAAAGGGGCGTTGGGGCCCAAAGAGACCCAGTACTTC. This gives the protein CASSLAKGALGPKETQYF.

The chain combines TRBV27 with TRBJ2-7, with 11 nucleotides matching TRBD2. Germline V gene lookup returns CDR1 MNHEY and CDR2 SMNVEV (reference sequence). This CDR3 comprises 15 residues. After removal of 4 bases from V and 6 bases from J, the junction contained 8 bases not matched to a gene. CDR3 sequence: CASSSLIAGGGEQYF. The CDR3 DNA sequence: TGTGCCAGCAGTTCCTTAATAGCGGGAGGGGGCGAGCAGTACTTC.

This chain links TRBV18 with TRBJ1-1; D is ambiguous. V lost 3 bases and J 1 base, leaving 6 bases between the germline ends. Germline CDR1 reads KGHSH; CDR2 reads LQKENI. The CDR3 length is 13 residues. CDR3 sequence (DNA): TGTGCCAGCTCACCGGACCCGAACACTGAAGCTTTCTTT. Translated, it gives CASSPDPNTEAFF.

The rearrangement uses TRBV7-2 and TRBJ2-4; D is possibly TRBD1 or TRBD2 (5 bases each). CDR1 is SGHTA and CDR2 is FQGNSA in the germline V gene. The CDR3 spans 15 residues. V lost 1 base to trimming and J lost 0 bases, with 7 bases between them. In DNA, the CDR3 is TGTGCCAGCAGCTTAGTGGGGGAAGCCAAAAACATTCAGTACTTC. The encoded protein is CASSLVGEAKNIQYF.

V gene TRBV9 combines with J gene TRBJ2-7; 12 positions agree with TRBD1. The junction had 4 bases not matched to a gene; V was cut back by 3 bases and J by 6 bases. Germline V CDR1 and CDR2: SGDLS, YYNGEE. CDR3 length: 14 residues. The CDR3 sequence is CASSEGQGAGEQYF. Here the CDR3 DNA reads TGTGCCAGCAGCGAGGGACAGGGGGCCGGCGAGCAGTACTTC. The full variable domain, completed using reference TRBV9 and TRBJ2-7, is DSGVTQTPKHLITATGQRVTLRCSPRSGDLSVYWYQQSLDQGLQFLIQYYNGEERAKGNILERFSAQQFPDLHSELNLSSLELGDSALYFCASSEGQGAGEQYFGPGTRLTVT.

This chain joins TRBV7-9 and TRBJ2-1; the match to TRBD2 covers 9 bases. CDR1 is SEHNR and CDR2 is FQNEAQ in the germline V gene (reference sequence). The CDR3 has 15 residues. J was trimmed by 8 bases and V by 7 bases; bases with no gene match: 12. CDR3 residues: CASTFPPSGKDEQFF. CDR3 coding DNA: TGTGCCAGCACCTTCCCCCCTAGCGGGAAGGATGAGCAGTTCTTC. Looking up the rest from reference TRBV7-9 and TRBJ2-1 gives the full variable domain: DTGVSQNPRHKITKRGQNVTFRCDPISEHNRLYWYRQTLGQGPEFLTYFQNEAQLEKSRLLSDRFSAERPKGSFSTLEIQRTEQGDSAMYLCASTFPPSGKDEQFFGPGTRLTVL.

CDR3 residues: CASSLSAYYGYTF. In DNA, the CDR3 is TGCGCCAGCAGCTTGTCTGCTTACTATGGCTACACCTTC. The chain combines TRBV5-1 with TRBJ1-2, with D unresolved. The CDR3 sequence is 13 residues long. Trimming left V 1 base short and J 3 bases short, with 7 bases between. Germline CDR1 SGHRS, CDR2 YFSETQ.

The rearrangement uses TRBV29-1 and TRBJ2-7, with a weak D call TRBD1 (6 bases). Trimming left V 3 bases short and J 0 bases short, with 9 bases between. The V gene's germline CDR1 is SQVTM and CDR2 ANQGSEA. This CDR3 has 13 residues. The CDR3 coding sequence is TGCAGCGTTGATAAGGGGGACTCCTACGAGCAGTACTTC. Protein sequence: CSVDKGDSYEQYF.

This clone was seen just once. The V and J genes are TRBV4-3 and TRBJ2-7, with 7 positions matching TRBD2. The V gene's germline CDR1 is LGHNA and CDR2 YSLEER. The CDR3 length is 14 residues. V shed 2 bases, J shed 2 bases, and the junction held 3 bases outside the gene matches. The CDR3 is CASSQWRGTYEQYF. DNA of the CDR3: TGCGCCAGCAGCCAATGGCGGGGGACCTACGAGCAGTACTTC.

The gene calls are TRBV27 and TRBJ2-7; D might be TRBD2 (6 bases). CDR3 size: 14 residues. Trimming removed 5 bases at V and 3 bases at J, with 14 bases between. In germline, CDR1 is MNHEY, CDR2 SMNVEV (reference sequence). CDR3 sequence: CASSPSGLSYEQYF. DNA for the CDR3: TGTGCCAGCAGTCCCTCGGGACTCAGCTACGAGCAGTACTTC.

The genes are TRBV6-1 and TRBJ2-1; D tentatively fits TRBD1 or TRBD2 (5 bases each). Trimming stripped 2 bases from V and 0 bases from J, with 11 bases between. The CDR3 is 16 residues long. CDR1 and CDR2 (germline): MNHNS, SASEGT. CDR3 in DNA: TGTGCCAGCAGTGAATGGGGGAAAAGCTCCTACAATGAGCAGTTCTTC. Protein: CASSEWGKSSYNEQFF.

The J gene is TRBJ2-7, the V gene TRBV13, with unresolved D. CDR3 length equals 12 residues. V lost 6 bases, J lost 4 bases, and 10 bases lay in between. Germline CDR1 PRHDT, CDR2 FYEKMQ (reference sequence). In DNA, the CDR3 is TGTGCCAGCAGTTACCTAAGGTACGAGCAGTACTTC. Translation gives CASSYLRYEQYF.

The chain couples TRBV5-6 to TRBJ1-2; no clear D gene. This CDR3 has 14 amino acids. Per germline, CDR1 SGHDT and CDR2 YYEEEE. The V end was cut by 4 bases, the J end by 3 bases, with 13 bases between. The CDR3 protein is CASSQVLLDYGYTF. The CDR3 DNA reads as TGTGCCAGCAGCCAAGTCCTCCTGGACTATGGCTACACCTTC.